What follows is one T cell receptor beta chain and its context. What it recognizes is unknown. The source of the sample is a study of T cells in Graves' hyperthyroidism and ophthalmopathy. Study background: The initial diagnosis was the point when peripheral blood was collected, ahead of any treatment. Findings and caveats of the study: Most clonotypes expanded in the thyroid (above 0.001) were also present in blood.

J lost 5 bases, V lost 3 bases, and 7 bases had no gene match. This CDR3 contains 14 residues. Germline V CDR1 and CDR2: SGHRS, YFSETQ. Amplification targeted TCR beta CDR3 regions from RNA transcripts. A first-round RT-PCR of the TCR CDR3 used the HTBI primer set. One entry per CDR3 protein results from TCRdb running MiXCR on the multiplex PCR reads. The sample includes around 520,000 distinct CDR3 sequences, less than 25% seen only once; the top ten take roughly 10%. The source of this sequence is a woman aged 25 to 39 with Graves' ophthalmopathy. The chain has TRBV5-1 and TRBJ2-7, with 8 bases identical to TRBD1. Material for sequencing was blood. The CDR3 region is CASSYRDRLDEQYF. In DNA, the CDR3 is TGCGCCAGCAGCTACCGGGACAGGCTGGACGAGCAGTACTTC.